This TCR beta chain is drawn from a study of blood T cell repertoires in COVID-19. Study in general: COVID-19 samples from acute and convalescent phases originated in the United States, Italy and Spain. PBMCs, B-cell-depleted T cells, or T cells provided the cDNA or gDNA that made up the material.

How the authors handled the data: Estimation of nucleated cell counts relied on the amplification of reference gene primers. Clones were read by immunoSEQ multiplex PCR, and TCRdb kept only the in-frame ones, dropping some. V, J and clone size are taken as reported in that table, and D and trimming were inferred from the DNA itself. This sample carries some 250,000 clones, roughly 85% of them seen once, and the ten largest clones take less than 3.5%. Germline lookup yields CDR1 SNHLY and CDR2 FYNNEI. The ends lost 7 bases at V and 4 bases at J; junction bases unmatched: 7. The CDR3 covers 14 residues.

This chain uses TRBV2 with TRBJ2-7; 10 bases line up with TRBD2. Source material: peripheral blood. The source is a woman aged 18 to 35 with acute or convalescent COVID-19. The CDR3 region is CASKKEREGYEQYF. The CDR3 bases are TGTGCCAGCAAAAAAGAGCGGGAGGGTTACGAGCAGTACTTC.